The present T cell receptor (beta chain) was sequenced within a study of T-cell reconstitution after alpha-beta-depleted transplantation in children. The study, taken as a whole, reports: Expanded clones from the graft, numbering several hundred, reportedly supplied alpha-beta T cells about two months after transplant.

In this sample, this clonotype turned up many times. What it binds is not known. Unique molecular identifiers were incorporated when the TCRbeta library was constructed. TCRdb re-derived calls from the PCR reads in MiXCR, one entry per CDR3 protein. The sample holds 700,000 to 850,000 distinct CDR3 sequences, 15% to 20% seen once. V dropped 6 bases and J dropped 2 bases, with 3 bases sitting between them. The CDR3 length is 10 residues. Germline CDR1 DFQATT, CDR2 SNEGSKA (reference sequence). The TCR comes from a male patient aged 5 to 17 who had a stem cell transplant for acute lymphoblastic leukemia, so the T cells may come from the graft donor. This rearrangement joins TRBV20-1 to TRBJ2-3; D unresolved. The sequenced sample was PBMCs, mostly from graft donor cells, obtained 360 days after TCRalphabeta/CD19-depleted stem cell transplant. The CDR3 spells CSATTDTQYF. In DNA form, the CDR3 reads TGCAGTGCGACCACAGATACGCAGTATTTT.